The clone carrying this TCR beta chain has at least ten counts. Its antigen is not identified. Via MiXCR, TCRdb re-called the 5' RACE reads, giving one row per CDR3 protein. In the table there are about 340,000 distinct CDR3 sequences, 4% of which are singletons. This sample is part of a study of T cells after yellow fever vaccination. At the level of the study: The fractions with low cell numbers were processed using SMART-Seq v4 Ultra Low Input.

Points from the study as a whole: The study re-detected most primary-vaccination clones after the booster (around 96% CD4, roughly 85% CD8). Weaker, the secondary response peaked sooner, at day 5 versus 15.

Between the trimmed V and J ends, which lost 2 bases and 5 bases, there was a span of 9 bases. The germline CDR1 and CDR2 sequences are SGHAT and FQNNGV. This CDR3 is built from 13 residues. This chain uses TRBV11-2 with TRBJ2-5; no clear D gene. The sequencing here drew on PBMCs, taken 5 days after the yellow fever booster vaccination. The sequence came from a man between 18 and 35 years old who received the YFV17D yellow fever vaccine. The CDR3 here is CASSLRLSETQYF. The CDR3, as DNA: TGTGCCAGCAGCTTAAGGCTGTCGGAGACCCAGTACTTC. Based on the CDR3 plus reference TRBV11-2 and TRBJ2-5, the full variable domain is EAGVAQSPRYKIIEKRQSVAFWCNPISGHATLYWYQQILGQGPKLLIQFQNNGVVDDSQLPKDRFSAERLKGVDSTLKIQPAKLEDSAVYLCASSLRLSETQYFGPGTRLLVL.